This note documents a single T cell receptor (beta chain) sequence. Antigen unknown. Per germline, CDR1 MNHGY and CDR2 SAAAGT. The CDR3 spans 14 residues. Deletions cut 6 bases from V and 3 bases from J, with 14 bases between. cDNA libraries for TCR beta contained unique molecular identifiers. About half a million cDNA molecules were recovered from an input of about 0.9 to 11 million T cells. TCRdb re-called the PCR reads with MiXCR, one entry per CDR3 protein. In the table there are roughly 540,000 distinct CDR3 sequences, roughly 34% of which are singletons. The source of the sample is a study of post-analysis software for immune sequencing data. Looking at the study overall: Clinical courses comprised relapsing-remitting, secondary progressive and progressive-relapsing multiple sclerosis. Regarding the study as a whole: Compared against controls, patients with multiple sclerosis displayed significantly lower normalized Chao1 diversity. The study found TRBV5-6, TRBV5-1 and TRBV20-1 among about 5 TRBV segments more frequent in patients than controls.

Material for sequencing was blood. The TCR sequence derives from a girl younger than 18 with multiple sclerosis. V usage is TRBV6-8 and J usage is TRBJ1-1; no clear D. The CDR3 DNA is TGTGCCAGCAGGGCAGGACCAGACGACACTGAAGCTTTCTTT. It codes for CASRAGPDDTEAFF.